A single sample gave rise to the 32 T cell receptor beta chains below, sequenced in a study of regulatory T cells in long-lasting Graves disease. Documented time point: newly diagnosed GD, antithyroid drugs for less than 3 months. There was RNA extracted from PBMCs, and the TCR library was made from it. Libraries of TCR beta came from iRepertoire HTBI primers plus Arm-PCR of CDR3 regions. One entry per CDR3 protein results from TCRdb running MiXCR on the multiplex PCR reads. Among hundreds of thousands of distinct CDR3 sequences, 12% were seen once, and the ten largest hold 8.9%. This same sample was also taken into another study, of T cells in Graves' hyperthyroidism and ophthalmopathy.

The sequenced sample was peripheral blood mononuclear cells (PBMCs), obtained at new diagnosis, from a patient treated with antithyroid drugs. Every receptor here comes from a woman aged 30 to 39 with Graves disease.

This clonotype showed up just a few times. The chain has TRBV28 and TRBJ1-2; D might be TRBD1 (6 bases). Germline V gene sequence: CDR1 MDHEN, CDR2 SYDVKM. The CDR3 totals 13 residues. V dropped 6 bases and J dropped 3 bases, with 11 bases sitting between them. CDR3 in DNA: TGTGCCAGCAGGGGGGGCAGTCACTATGGCTACACCTTC. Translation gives CASRGGSHYGYTF.

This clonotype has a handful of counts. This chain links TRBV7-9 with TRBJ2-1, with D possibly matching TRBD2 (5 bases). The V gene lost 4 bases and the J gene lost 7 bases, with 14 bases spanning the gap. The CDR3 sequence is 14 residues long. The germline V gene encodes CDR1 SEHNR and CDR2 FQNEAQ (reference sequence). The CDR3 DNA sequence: TGTGCCAGCAGCTCACCCTGGACTCGTAATGAGCAGTTCTTC. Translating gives CASSSPWTRNEQFF.

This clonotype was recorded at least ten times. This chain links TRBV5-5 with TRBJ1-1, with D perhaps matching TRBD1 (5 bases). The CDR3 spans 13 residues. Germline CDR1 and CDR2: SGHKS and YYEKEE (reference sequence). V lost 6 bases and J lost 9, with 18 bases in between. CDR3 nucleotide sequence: TGTGCCAGCACCATAGGGGACGCTGTTAAAGCTTTCTTT. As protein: CASTIGDAVKAFF.

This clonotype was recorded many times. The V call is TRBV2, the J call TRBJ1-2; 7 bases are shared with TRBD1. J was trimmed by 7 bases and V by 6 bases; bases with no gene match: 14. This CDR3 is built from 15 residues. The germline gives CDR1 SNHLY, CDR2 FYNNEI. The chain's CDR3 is CASSATSDRDGGYTF. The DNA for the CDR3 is TGTGCCAGCAGCGCCACCAGCGACAGGGATGGTGGCTACACCTTC.

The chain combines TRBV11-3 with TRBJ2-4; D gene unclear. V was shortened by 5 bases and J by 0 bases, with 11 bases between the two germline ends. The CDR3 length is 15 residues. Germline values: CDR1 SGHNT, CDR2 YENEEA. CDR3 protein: CASSRSPVAKNIQYF. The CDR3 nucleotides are TGTGCCAGCAGCCGTTCACCGGTAGCCAAAAACATTCAGTACTTC.

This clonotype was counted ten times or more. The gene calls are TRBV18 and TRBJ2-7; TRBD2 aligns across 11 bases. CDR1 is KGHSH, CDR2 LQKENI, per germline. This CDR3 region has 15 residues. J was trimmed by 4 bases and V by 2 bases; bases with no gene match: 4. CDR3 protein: CASSPWASGRYEQYF. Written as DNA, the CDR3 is TGTGCCAGCTCACCATGGGCTAGCGGGAGGTACGAGCAGTACTTC.

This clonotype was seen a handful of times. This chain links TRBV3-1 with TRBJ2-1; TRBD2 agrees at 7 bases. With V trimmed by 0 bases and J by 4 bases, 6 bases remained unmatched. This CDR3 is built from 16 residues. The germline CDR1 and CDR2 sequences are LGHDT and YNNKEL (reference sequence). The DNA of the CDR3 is TGTGCCAGCAGCCAAGACCCAGCGGGAATTTACAATGAGCAGTTCTTC. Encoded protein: CASSQDPAGIYNEQFF.

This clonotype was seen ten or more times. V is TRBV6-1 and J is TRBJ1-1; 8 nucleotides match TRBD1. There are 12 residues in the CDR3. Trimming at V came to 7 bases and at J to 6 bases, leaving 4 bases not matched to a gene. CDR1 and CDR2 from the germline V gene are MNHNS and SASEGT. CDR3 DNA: TGTGCCAGCACCTACAGGGGGTCTGAAGCTTTCTTT. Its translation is CASTYRGSEAFF.

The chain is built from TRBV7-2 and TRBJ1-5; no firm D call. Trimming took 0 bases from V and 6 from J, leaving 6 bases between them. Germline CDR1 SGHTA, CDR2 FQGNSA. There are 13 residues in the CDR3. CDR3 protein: CASSLAVRQPQHF. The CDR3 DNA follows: TGTGCCAGCAGCTTAGCCGTACGTCAGCCCCAGCATTTT.

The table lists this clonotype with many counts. The CDR3 spells CSARDRSGGIRVEQFF. In DNA, the CDR3 is TGCAGTGCTAGAGATCGCAGCGGTGGAATTCGTGTGGAGCAGTTCTTC. The V call is TRBV20-1, the J call TRBJ2-1, with D tentatively TRBD2 (5 bases). The CDR3 totals 16 residues. The germline CDR1 and CDR2 sequences are DFQATT and SNEGSKA (reference sequence). Trimming stripped 0 bases from V and 10 bases from J, with 22 bases between.

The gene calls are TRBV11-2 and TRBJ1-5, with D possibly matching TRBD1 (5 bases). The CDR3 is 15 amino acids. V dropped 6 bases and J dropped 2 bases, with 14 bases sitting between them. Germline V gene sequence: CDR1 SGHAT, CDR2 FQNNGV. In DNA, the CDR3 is TGTGCCAGCAGAGTCCAGGGTGTCGGCAATCAGCCCCAGCATTTT. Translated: CASRVQGVGNQPQHF.

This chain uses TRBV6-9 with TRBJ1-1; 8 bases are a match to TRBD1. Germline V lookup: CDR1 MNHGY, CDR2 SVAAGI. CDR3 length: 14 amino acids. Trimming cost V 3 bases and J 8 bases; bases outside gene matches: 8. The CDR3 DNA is TGTGCCAGCAGTTACGAAACAGGGGGGGCGGAAGCTTTCTTT. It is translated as CASSYETGGAEAFF.

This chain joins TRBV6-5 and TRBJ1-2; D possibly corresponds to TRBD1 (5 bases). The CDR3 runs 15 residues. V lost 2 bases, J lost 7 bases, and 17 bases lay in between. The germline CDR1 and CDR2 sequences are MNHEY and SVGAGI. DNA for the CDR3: TGTGCCAGCAGTTACGGGGGGAGCTATTTTGGTGGCTACACCTTC. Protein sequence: CASSYGGSYFGGYTF.

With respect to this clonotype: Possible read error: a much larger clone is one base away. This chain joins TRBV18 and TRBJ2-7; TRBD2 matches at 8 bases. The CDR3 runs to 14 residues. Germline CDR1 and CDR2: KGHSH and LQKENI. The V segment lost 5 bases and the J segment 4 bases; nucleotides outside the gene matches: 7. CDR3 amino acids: CASSKGREGYEQYF. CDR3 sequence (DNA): TGTGCCAGCTCAAAGGGACGGGAGGGATACGAGCAGTACTTC. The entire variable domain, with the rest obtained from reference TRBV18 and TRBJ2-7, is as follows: NAGVMQNPRHLVRRRGQEARLRCSPMKGHSHVYWYRQLPEEGLKFMVYLQKENIIDESGMPKERFSAEFPKEGPSILRIQQVVRGDSAAYFCASSKGREGYEQYFGPGTRLTVT.

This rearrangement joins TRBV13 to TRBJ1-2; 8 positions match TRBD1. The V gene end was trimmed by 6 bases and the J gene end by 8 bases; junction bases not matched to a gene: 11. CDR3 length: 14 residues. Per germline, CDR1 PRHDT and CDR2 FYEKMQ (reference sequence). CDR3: CASSKAGQGKGYTF. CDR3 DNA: TGTGCCAGCAGTAAAGCTGGACAGGGAAAGGGCTACACCTTC.

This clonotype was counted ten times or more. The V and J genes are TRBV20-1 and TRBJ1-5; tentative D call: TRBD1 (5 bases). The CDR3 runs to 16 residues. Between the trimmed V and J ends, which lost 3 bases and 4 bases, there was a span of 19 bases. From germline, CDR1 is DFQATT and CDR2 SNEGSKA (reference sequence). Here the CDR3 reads CSASPMGGSANQPQHF. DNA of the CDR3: TGCAGTGCTAGTCCCATGGGGGGGTCGGCTAATCAGCCCCAGCATTTT.

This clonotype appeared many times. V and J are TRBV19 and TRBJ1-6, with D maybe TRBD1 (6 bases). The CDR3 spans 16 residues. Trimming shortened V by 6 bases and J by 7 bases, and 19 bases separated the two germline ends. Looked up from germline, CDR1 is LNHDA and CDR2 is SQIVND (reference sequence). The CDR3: CASSRNRVSPNSPLHF. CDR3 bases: TGTGCCAGTAGCCGAAACAGGGTGAGCCCCAATTCACCCCTCCACTTT.

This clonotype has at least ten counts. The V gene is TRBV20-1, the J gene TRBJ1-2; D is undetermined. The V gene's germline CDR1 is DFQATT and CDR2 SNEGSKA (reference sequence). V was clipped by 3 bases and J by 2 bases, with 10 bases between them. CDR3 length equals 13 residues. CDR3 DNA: TGCAGTGCTAGGGACGGCTACAACTATGGCTACACCTTC. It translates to CSARDGYNYGYTF.

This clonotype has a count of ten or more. CDR3 nucleotide sequence: TGCAGCGTTTATGGCAGCCTGGGTTCCTACGAGCAGTACTTC. Encoded protein: CSVYGSLGSYEQYF. The chain joins TRBV29-1 to TRBJ2-7; D not resolved. The germline CDR1 and CDR2 sequences are SQVTM and ANQGSEA. The CDR3 contains 14 residues. The V and J ends lost 5 bases and 1 base respectively, with 15 bases between them.

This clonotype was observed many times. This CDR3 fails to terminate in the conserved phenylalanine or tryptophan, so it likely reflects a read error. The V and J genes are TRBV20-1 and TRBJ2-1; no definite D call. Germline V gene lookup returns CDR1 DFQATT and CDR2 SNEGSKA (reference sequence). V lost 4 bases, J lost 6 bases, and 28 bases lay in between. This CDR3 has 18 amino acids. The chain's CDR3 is CSANYPRGSMPKVNEQFL. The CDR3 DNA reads TGCAGTGCTAATTACCCCCGTGGGTCAATGCCCAAAGTCAATGAGCAGTTCCTC.

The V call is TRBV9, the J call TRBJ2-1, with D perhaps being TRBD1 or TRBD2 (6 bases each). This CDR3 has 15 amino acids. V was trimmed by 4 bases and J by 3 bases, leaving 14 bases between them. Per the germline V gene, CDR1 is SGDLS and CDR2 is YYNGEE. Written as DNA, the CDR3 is TGTGCCAGCAGCCATAGGGGGGCTGGCTACAATGAGCAGTTCTTC. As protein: CASSHRGAGYNEQFF.

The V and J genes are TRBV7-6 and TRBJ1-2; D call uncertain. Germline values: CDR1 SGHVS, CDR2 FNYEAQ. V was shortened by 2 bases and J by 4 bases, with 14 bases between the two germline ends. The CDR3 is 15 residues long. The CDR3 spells CASSLNPGVVYGYTF. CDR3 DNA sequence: TGTGCCAGCAGCTTAAATCCCGGGGTCGTCTATGGCTACACCTTC.

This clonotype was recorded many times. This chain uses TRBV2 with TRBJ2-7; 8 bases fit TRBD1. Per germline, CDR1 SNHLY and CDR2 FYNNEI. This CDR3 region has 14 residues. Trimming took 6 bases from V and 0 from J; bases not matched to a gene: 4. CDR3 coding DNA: TGTGCCAGCAGGGGACAGGTTAGCTCCTACGAGCAGTACTTC. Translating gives CASRGQVSSYEQYF.

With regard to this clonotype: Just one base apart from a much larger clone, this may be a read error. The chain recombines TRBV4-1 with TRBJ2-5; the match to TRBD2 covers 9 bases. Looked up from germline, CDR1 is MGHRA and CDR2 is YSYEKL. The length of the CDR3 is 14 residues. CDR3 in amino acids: CASSLVAGEETQCF. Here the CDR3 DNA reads TGCGCCAGCAGCCTCGTAGCGGGGGAAGAGACCCAGTGCTTC.

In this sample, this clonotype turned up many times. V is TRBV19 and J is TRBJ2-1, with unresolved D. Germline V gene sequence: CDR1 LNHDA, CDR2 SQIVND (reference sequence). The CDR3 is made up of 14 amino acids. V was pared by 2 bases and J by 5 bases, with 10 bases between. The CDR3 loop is CASSIRSWDNEQFF. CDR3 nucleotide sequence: TGTGCCAGTAGTATAAGATCATGGGACAATGAGCAGTTCTTC.

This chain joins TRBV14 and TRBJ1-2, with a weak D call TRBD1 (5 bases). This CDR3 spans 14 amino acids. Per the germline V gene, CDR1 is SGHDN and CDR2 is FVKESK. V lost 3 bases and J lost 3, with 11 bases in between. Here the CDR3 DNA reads TGTGCCAGCAGCCACGCAGGGATTCACTATGGCTACACCTTC. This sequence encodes CASSHAGIHYGYTF.

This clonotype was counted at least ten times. CDR3 bases: TGTGCCAGCAGTAACCGACAGGGTAAAGGCTACGAGCAGTACTTC. Protein product: CASSNRQGKGYEQYF. The rearrangement joins TRBV6-1 to TRBJ2-7, with 7 bases aligning to TRBD1. The CDR3 is 15 residues long. Unmatched junction bases numbered 10, after V lost 5 bases and J lost 3 bases. CDR1 and CDR2 (germline): MNHNS, SASEGT.

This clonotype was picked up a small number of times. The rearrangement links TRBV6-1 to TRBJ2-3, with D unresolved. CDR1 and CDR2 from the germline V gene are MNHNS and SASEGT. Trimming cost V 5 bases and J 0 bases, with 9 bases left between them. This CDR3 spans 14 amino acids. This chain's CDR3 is CASSHRRSTDTQYF. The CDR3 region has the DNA TGTGCCAGCAGTCACCGAAGAAGCACAGATACGCAGTATTTT.

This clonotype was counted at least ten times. Here the CDR3 reads CASSLVSLQGWMNTEAFF. CDR3 bases: TGTGCCAGCAGCTTAGTCAGCTTACAGGGATGGATGAACACTGAAGCTTTCTTT. V usage is TRBV11-2 and J usage is TRBJ1-1; D might be TRBD1 (6 bases). From germline, CDR1 is SGHAT and CDR2 FQNNGV. The CDR3 covers 18 residues. Trimming left V 1 base short and J 0 bases short, with 18 bases between.

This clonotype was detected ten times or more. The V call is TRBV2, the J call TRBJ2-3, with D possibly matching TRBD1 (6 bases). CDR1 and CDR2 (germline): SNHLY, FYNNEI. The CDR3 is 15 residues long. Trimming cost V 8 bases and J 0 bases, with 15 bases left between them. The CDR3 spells CASSGQLASTDTQYF. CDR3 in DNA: TGTGCCAGCTCTGGACAGCTTGCTAGCACAGATACGCAGTATTTT.

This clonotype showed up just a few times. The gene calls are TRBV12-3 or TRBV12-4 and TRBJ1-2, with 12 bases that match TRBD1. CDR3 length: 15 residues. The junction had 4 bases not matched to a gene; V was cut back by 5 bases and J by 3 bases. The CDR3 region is CASSPGTGGDYGYTF. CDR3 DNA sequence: TGTGCCAGCAGTCCCGGGACAGGGGGCGACTATGGCTACACCTTC.

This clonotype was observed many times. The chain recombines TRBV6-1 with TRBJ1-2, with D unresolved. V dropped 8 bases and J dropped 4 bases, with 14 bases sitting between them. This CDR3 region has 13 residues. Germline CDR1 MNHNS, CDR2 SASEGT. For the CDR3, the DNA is TGTGCCAGCCGGCCTCGACACCTCTATGGCTACACCTTC. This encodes CASRPRHLYGYTF.